These T cell receptor beta chains were read from a single sample in a study of shared clonotypes between healthy human individuals. Libraries were prepared by immunoSEQ multiplex PCR; TCRdb keeps only in-frame clonotypes and omits some of them. The sample lists some 2,100,000 clones; nearly 97% were seen once. Sequencing was performed on naive CD4+ T cells sorted from blood. These receptors all stem from a man aged 18 to 29 in good health. Each CDR3 is given with its conserved first and last residue.

TRBV18	TRBJ2-7	CASSPFTSGNSYEQYF
TRBV7-9	TRBJ1-1	CASTFDVGGNTEAFF
TRBV7-2	TRBJ2-7	CASSFRAGQGYEQYF
TRBV7-8	TRBJ1-1	CASSPLQGDDTEAFF
TRBV18	TRBJ2-5	CASSPRLAGGPEETQYF
TRBV6-1	TRBJ1-1	CASKTPNTEAFF
TRBV7-9	TRBJ1-2	CASSLAGAWGYTF
TRBV5-4	TRBJ1-4	CASSLGTSEKLFF
TRBV7-9	TRBJ2-1	CASSYRGTYNEQFF
TRBV6-1	NA	CASSEVFGQGIHEQYF
TRBV5-4	TRBJ1-6	CASSSGQGRSYNSPLHF
TRBV7-2	TRBJ2-7	CASSLYELGSYEQYF
TRBV25-1	TRBJ2-3	CASSDLRSTDTQYF
TRBV10-1	TRBJ2-5	CASSDPRTGGEETQYF
TRBV6-1	TRBJ2-5	CASSVQGGQETQYF
TRBV6-1	TRBJ1-2	CASRRQGDDNYGYTF
TRBV6-5	TRBJ1-6	CASRRDALSNSPLHF
TRBV5-1	TRBJ2-3	CASSLASSTDTQYF
TRBV2	TRBJ1-4	CASSVSGMTNEKLFF
TRBV4-1	TRBJ1-4	CASSQVQIEKLFF
TRBV2	TRBJ1-6	CASSGRAANSPLHF
TRBV9	TRBJ1-6	CASSVDQRSSPLHF
TRBV28	TRBJ2-2	CASLGQGAAGELFF
TRBV7-2	TRBJ1-2	CASSLVNYGYTF
TRBV29-1	TRBJ1-2	CSVLSTGVIYGYTF
TRBV7-2	TRBJ2-7	CASSVAGGPYEQYF
TRBV29-1	TRBJ1-1	CSGWTGGAGTEAFF
TRBV7-9	NA	CASSVNSNSYEQYF
TRBV11-2	TRBJ2-7	CASSLRDQTYEQYF
TRBV18	TRBJ2-3	CASSPGGATDTQYF
TRBV6-6	TRBJ2-5	CASRVRTDQETQYF
TRBV10-3	TRBJ1-2	CAISESRSGPGYTF
TRBV7-9	TRBJ1-4	CASRPTGDREKLFF
TRBV9	TRBJ2-3	CASSVTPGQGGDTQYF
TRBV19	TRBJ1-1	CASTGQGRTEAFF
TRBV30	TRBJ1-3	CAWTGGGNTIYF
TRBV9	TRBJ2-5	CASSVCRIETQYF
TRBV7-2	TRBJ1-5	CASSARTGDQPQHF
TRBV19	TRBJ1-3	CASSTDGYGNTIYF
TRBV5-1	TRBJ2-3	CASSLETSGFTDTQYF